Given below is one T cell receptor beta chain in context. The data derive from a study of shared T cell receptors in the human thymus. The method was immunoSEQ multiplex PCR; TCRdb's version includes in-frame clones alone and lacks a portion of them. This table has around 730,000 clones, 80% to 90% appearing once. Germline lookup yields CDR1 SGDLS and CDR2 YYNGEE. This CDR3 is 20 amino acids long. Trimming cost V 3 bases and J 3 bases; bases outside gene matches: 11. A further study also used this sample, focusing on human thymus T cells. As that report states: Corrective surgery for congenital heart defects was being performed on the healthy Finnish infants who were the donors. From resections taken during corrective heart surgery, the thymus tissue was obtained.

The chain combines TRBV9 with TRBJ2-2; the match to TRBD2 covers 16 bases. This TCR was recovered from a girl less than two years old with a congenital heart defect. The sequenced sample was thymocytes. The CDR3 DNA follows: TGTGCCAGCAGCGCAGCCCCGGGACTAGCGGGGGGGCTGGACACCGGGGAGCTGTTTTTT. Protein sequence: CASSAAPGLAGGLDTGELFF.